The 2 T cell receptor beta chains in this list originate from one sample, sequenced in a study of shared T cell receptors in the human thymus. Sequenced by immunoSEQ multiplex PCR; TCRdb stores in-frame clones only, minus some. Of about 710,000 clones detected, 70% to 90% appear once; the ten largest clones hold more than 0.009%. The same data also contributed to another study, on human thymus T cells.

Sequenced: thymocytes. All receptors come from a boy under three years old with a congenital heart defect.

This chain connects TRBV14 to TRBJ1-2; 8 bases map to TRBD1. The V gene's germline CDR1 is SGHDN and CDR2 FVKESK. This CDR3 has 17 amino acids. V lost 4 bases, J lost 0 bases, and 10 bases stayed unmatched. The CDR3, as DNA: TGTGCCAGCAGCCTTAGACAGGGGAAGGTGTCTAACTATGGCTACACCTTC. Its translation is CASSLRQGKVSNYGYTF.

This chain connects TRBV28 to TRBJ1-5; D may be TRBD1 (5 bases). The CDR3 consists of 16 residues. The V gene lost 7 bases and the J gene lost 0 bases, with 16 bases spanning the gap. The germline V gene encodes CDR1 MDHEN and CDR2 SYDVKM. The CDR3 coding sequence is TGTGCCAGCACCCCCCCGGACATACCTAGCAATCAGCCCCAGCATTTT. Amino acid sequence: CASTPPDIPSNQPQHF.